This T cell receptor beta chain was sequenced in a study of shared clonotypes between healthy human individuals. The study's findings and limits: Having only a few donors restricted how much genetic and exposure-history diversity was captured.

Every unsorted PBMC PCR replicate was loaded with around 270 ng DNA, approximately 29,000 T cell genomes. Unsorted PBMC DNA was run through sequencing on ten immunoSEQ deep assay plates. Libraries were prepared by immunoSEQ multiplex PCR; TCRdb keeps only in-frame clonotypes and omits some of them. This table holds hundreds of thousands of clones, roughly 77% found once. A remark on this clone: Its antigen is unknown.

There were no recent acute infections or vaccinations among the donors, who were healthy HIV-negative adults. The CDR3 covers 15 residues. The V and J ends lost 0 bases and 7 bases respectively, with 14 bases between them. The germline V gene encodes CDR1 SGHRS and CDR2 YFSETQ. Specimen: PBMCs. The rearrangement joins TRBV5-1 to TRBJ2-4; TRBD1 is a possible D gene (8 bases). The TCR sequence derives from a woman aged 40 to 50 in good health. Some clones in this sample may be carry-over from other donors' samples. Here the CDR3 DNA reads TGCGCCAGCAGCTTGGAAGTACAGGGGGGGAACATTCAGTACTTC. Protein sequence: CASSLEVQGGNIQYF.